The clone carrying this T cell receptor (beta chain) was recorded a few times. Its antigen is unknown. The entry originates in a study of early T cells in non-severe SARS-CoV-2 infection. CDR1 is SNHLY and CDR2 is FYNNEI in the germline V gene. Trimming took 6 bases from V and 4 from J, leaving 15 bases between them. This CDR3 spans 14 amino acids. Study-wide results and limits: Comparison of clonotypes with VDJdb favored anti-spike CD8 responses while missing private and CD4 specificities.

The library protocol tagged individual cDNA molecules with unique molecular identifiers. Via MiXCR, TCRdb re-called the 5' RACE reads, giving one row per CDR3 protein. This repertoire shows about 87,000 distinct CDR3 sequences, around 15% found once; its top ten account for roughly 6%. Sequenced: whole blood. The rearrangement uses TRBV2 and TRBJ2-5, with D maybe TRBD2 (6 bases). This clonotype was obtained from an adult who was a healthcare worker with PCR-confirmed SARS-CoV-2 infection or an uninfected control (not recorded which). Here the CDR3 reads CASRPLTSGETQYF. Here the CDR3 DNA reads TGTGCCAGCAGACCTTTGACTAGTGGAGAGACCCAGTACTTC.